This T cell receptor beta chain is from a study of blood T cell repertoires in COVID-19. Study as a whole: Both acute and convalescent COVID-19 samples were obtained from the United States, Italy and Spain. T cells, B-cell-depleted T cells, or PBMCs provided the cDNA or gDNA that served as material.

Trimming shortened V by 7 bases and J by 5 bases, and 12 bases separated the two germline ends. CDR1 is MNHNY, CDR2 SVGAGI, per germline (reference sequence). The CDR3 sequence is 13 residues long. The protocol was immunoSEQ multiplex PCR, while the TCRdb copy is restricted to in-frame clones and leaves out a portion. The table records about 33,000 clones, about 91% of them present only once. The chain recombines TRBV6-6 with TRBJ1-5; D is undetermined. The source material was peripheral blood. The TCR sequence derives from a human donor in a cohort sampled during active COVID-19. The CDR3: CASTPRRDQPQHF. CDR3 coding DNA: TGTGCCAGCACCCCTAGGCGGGATCAGCCCCAGCATTTT.